Each of the 12 T cell receptor beta chains below was sequenced from the same sample in a study of human T cells and chemical hapten exposure. Time point reported: patch test 1, 2 weeks after DPC sensitization. Treatment denoted: therapeutic diphenylcyclopropenone sensitization with weekly scalp DPC. Each CDR3 protein gets one entry after TCRdb re-called the RACE reads with MiXCR. The table lists approximately 340,000 distinct CDR3 sequences, around 7% of them singletons. The material was whole blood, obtained in connection with sensitization to the hapten diphenylcyclopropenone (DPC). Receptor source: a woman under 30 with alopecia areata. Some clones in this sample may be carry-over from other donors' samples.

This clonotype has a handful of counts. The CDR3, as DNA: TGTGCCATCAGTCCCGCGGGGGGGCGAACAGGGAAAGCGGATACGCAGTATTTT. Amino acid sequence: CAISPAGGRTGKADTQYF. The J gene is TRBJ2-3, the V gene TRBV10-3; 9 bases are a match to TRBD2. The CDR3 runs 18 residues. CDR1 is ENHRY and CDR2 is SYGVKD in the germline V gene. The trim removed 5 bases at V and 6 bases at J, leaving 18 bases unmatched.

At least ten counts were recorded for this clonotype. The gene calls are TRBV11-2 and TRBJ1-5, with a possible D match to TRBD1 (5 bases). Germline CDR1 and CDR2: SGHAT and FQNNGV. The CDR3 consists of 17 residues. The V end was cut by 5 bases, the J end by 0 bases, with 17 bases between. The DNA of the CDR3 is TGTGCCAGCAGCCGCTCGACAGCAATCTATAGCAATCAGCCCCAGCATTTT. Its protein is CASSRSTAIYSNQPQHF. Full variable domain (missing parts from reference TRBV11-2 and TRBJ1-5): EAGVAQSPRYKIIEKRQSVAFWCNPISGHATLYWYQQILGQGPKLLIQFQNNGVVDDSQLPKDRFSAERLKGVDSTLKIQPAKLEDSAVYLCASSRSTAIYSNQPQHFGDGTRLSIL.

This clonotype was picked up a small number of times. This CDR3 reads CASRGGGLPYNEQFF. CDR3 nucleotides: TGTGCCAGCAGGGGGGGGGGACTACCCTACAATGAGCAGTTCTTC. The chain uses TRBV6-5 and TRBJ2-1; 7 nucleotides match TRBD2. Germline V gene data show CDR1 as MNHEY and CDR2 as SVGAGI. There are 15 residues in the CDR3. J lost 2 bases, V lost 6 bases, and 7 bases had no gene match.

This clonotype came up a few times. The chain is built from TRBV6-1 and TRBJ1-5, with D hard to call. The CDR3 runs to 15 residues. Trimming took off 6 bases at V and 6 bases at J, with 18 bases between the two ends. The germline V gene encodes CDR1 MNHNS and CDR2 SASEGT. Here the CDR3 reads CASSSPGTSRQPQHF. Here the CDR3 DNA reads TGTGCCAGCAGCTCTCCGGGCACAAGTCGTCAGCCCCAGCATTTT.

This clonotype was recorded many times. This rearrangement joins TRBV24-1 to TRBJ1-5, with D unclear. Deletions cut 6 bases from V and 1 base from J, with 3 bases between. Germline V gene lookup returns CDR1 KGHDR and CDR2 SFDVKD. There are 12 residues in the CDR3. CDR3 DNA sequence: TGTGCCACCAGTCAGAGCAATCAGCCCCAGCATTTT. As protein: CATSQSNQPQHF.

This clonotype was counted ten times or more. The chain uses TRBV7-2 and TRBJ2-1, with a tentative D call TRBD2 (6 bases). V was pared by 4 bases and J by 2 bases, with 9 bases between. The CDR3 is made up of 14 amino acids. The germline CDR1 and CDR2 sequences are SGHTA and FQGNSA. DNA of the CDR3: TGTGCCAGCAGCTCAGGGACTCCCTACAATGAGCAGTTCTTC. Residues: CASSSGTPYNEQFF.

The chain has TRBV4-1 and TRBJ1-3; D is undetermined. The ends were cut back, 2 bases at V and 0 bases at J, with 11 bases in the middle. The CDR3 is 16 amino acids. Germline CDR1 and CDR2: MGHRA and YSYEKL. CDR3 sequence (DNA): TGCGCCAGCAGCCAACCCGGACGGAGCTCTGGAAACACCATATATTTT. Translating it yields CASSQPGRSSGNTIYF.

The V and J genes are TRBV7-6 and TRBJ1-2; 9 positions match TRBD1. CDR3 length: 16 amino acids. V lost 5 bases and J lost 1; bases outside the gene matches: 8. CDR1 is SGHVS and CDR2 is FNYEAQ in the germline V gene. CDR3 in DNA: TGTGCCAGCAGCCCCTCCTACAGGGGGCATAACTATGGCTACACCTTC. This encodes CASSPSYRGHNYGYTF.

As concerns this clonotype: This CDR3 fails to terminate in the conserved phenylalanine or tryptophan, so it likely reflects a read error. The chain links TRBV7-2 to TRBJ2-5; the D is unclear. Trimming pared 3 bases from V and 1 base from J, leaving 12 bases between. The CDR3 is made up of 15 amino acids. Germline CDR1 SGHTA, CDR2 FQGNSA. CDR3 sequence (DNA): TGTGCCAGCAGCTTCGGCAGGCCCAGCCAAGAGACCCAGTACCTC. It codes for CASSFGRPSQETQYL.

This chain uses TRBV5-1 with TRBJ2-6; D might be TRBD1 (6 bases). The V gene's germline CDR1 is SGHRS and CDR2 YFSETQ. V shed 8 bases and J shed 4 bases, with 19 bases lying between them. This CDR3 contains 16 residues. This CDR3 reads CASSPFTGSGANVLTF. The CDR3 nucleotides read TGCGCCAGTAGCCCCTTTACAGGGAGCGGGGCCAACGTCCTGACTTTC.

This clonotype was detected a few times. The J gene is TRBJ1-2, the V gene TRBV7-8, with 10 bases fitting TRBD1. The CDR3 has 16 amino acids. CDR1 and CDR2 (germline): SGHVS, FQNEAQ. Trimming removed 5 bases from V and 4 bases from J; junction bases left unmatched: 10. This CDR3 reads CASSTRTGGESYGYTF. The CDR3 region has the DNA TGTGCCAGCAGCACGAGGACAGGGGGAGAGTCCTATGGCTACACCTTC.

CDR3 in DNA: TGTGCCAGCAGCTTATGGCCGAACACTGAAGCTTTCTTT. This translates into CASSLWPNTEAFF. V is TRBV7-8 and J is TRBJ1-1; D unclear. This CDR3 region has 13 residues. In germline, CDR1 is SGHVS, CDR2 FQNEAQ. V was shortened by 2 bases and J by 1 base, with 5 bases between the two germline ends.